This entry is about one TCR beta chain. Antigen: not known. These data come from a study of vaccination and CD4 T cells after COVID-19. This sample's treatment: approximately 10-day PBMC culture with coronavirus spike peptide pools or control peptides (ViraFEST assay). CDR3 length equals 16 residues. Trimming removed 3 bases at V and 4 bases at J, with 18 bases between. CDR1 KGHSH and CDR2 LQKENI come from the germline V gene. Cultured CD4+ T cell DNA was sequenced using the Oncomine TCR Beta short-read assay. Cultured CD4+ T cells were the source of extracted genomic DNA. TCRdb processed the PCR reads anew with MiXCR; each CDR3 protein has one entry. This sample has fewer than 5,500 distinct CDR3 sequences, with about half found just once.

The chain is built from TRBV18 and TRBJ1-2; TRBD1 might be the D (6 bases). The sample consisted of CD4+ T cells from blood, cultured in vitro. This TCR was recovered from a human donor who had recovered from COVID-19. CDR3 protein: CASSPLFGGAGYGYTF. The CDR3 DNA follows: TGTGCCAGCTCACCCCTATTCGGGGGGGCGGGCTATGGCTACACCTTC.